One T cell receptor beta chain is described in this entry. Here immunoSEQ multiplex PCR was the method, and the copy in TCRdb shows in-frame clones only, minus some. In the table there are 100,000 to 150,000 clones, around four fifths of which are singletons. This sample was taken from a study of blood T cell repertoires in COVID-19. Enrolled through a virtual design, the participants were between roughly 18 and 90 years of age and came from about two dozen US areas. Assignment of participants to cohorts was predicated upon participant-reported clinical history. There are 13 residues in the CDR3. The J segment lost 6 bases and the V segment lost 1 base, leaving 1 base of the junction unmatched. Germline assignment: CDR1 MGHRA and CDR2 YSYEKL.

Sequencing was done on a sample of PBMCs or T cells enriched from blood (not recorded which). This chain joins TRBV4-1 and TRBJ2-7; 9 bases agree with TRBD1. The TCR was taken from a man aged 35 to 55 with acute COVID-19. CDR3 DNA: TGCGCCAGCAGCCAAGGACAGGGGGTCGAGCAGTACTTC. This translates into CASSQGQGVEQYF.